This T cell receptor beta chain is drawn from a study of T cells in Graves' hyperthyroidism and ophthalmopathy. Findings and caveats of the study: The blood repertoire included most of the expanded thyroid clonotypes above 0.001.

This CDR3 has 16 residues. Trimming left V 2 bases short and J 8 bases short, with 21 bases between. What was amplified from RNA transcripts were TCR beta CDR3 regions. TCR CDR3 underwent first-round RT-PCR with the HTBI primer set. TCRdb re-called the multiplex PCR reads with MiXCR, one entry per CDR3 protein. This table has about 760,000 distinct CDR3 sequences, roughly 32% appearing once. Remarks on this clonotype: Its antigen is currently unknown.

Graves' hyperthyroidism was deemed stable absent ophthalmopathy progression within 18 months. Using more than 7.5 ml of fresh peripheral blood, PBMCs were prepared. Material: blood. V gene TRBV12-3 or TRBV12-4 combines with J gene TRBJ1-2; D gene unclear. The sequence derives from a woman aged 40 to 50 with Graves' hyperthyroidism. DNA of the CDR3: TGTGCCAGCAGTTTAACTAAGTCGCCGGGTCGTAGGGGCTACACCTTC. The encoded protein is CASSLTKSPGRRGYTF.